Below, one T cell receptor (beta chain) is given with its context. Libraries were prepared by immunoSEQ multiplex PCR; TCRdb keeps only in-frame clonotypes and omits some of them. This sample has about 310,000 clones, with roughly 90% found just once. Recruits, aged about 18 to 89 years, lived in 24 US areas. Cohorts were based on clinical histories the participants reported. Cohort 3 donors counted as recovered after two negative PCRs, clearance, or resolved symptoms. The sample comes from a study of blood T cell repertoires in COVID-19. On the study more broadly: Sample material is recorded as cDNA or gDNA derived from T cells, B-cell-depleted T cells, or PBMCs.

The receptor was derived from a middle-aged woman who had recovered from COVID-19. The sequenced sample consisted of PBMCs or T cells enriched from blood (not recorded which).

CDR3 residues: CASSDPTVGNTIYF. In nucleotides, the CDR3 is TGTGCCAGCAGTGACCCGACAGTTGGAAACACCATATATTTT. The chain uses TRBV6-1 and TRBJ1-3, with a weak D call TRBD1 (5 bases). The CDR3 runs to 14 residues. V was shortened by 3 bases and J by 3 bases, with 9 bases between the two germline ends. CDR1 is MNHNS and CDR2 is SASEGT in the germline V gene.